The entry below gives a single TCR beta chain sequence along with its context. The sample originates from a study of blood T cell repertoires in COVID-19. Across the study: There were acute and convalescent COVID-19 samples, and they came from the United States, Italy and Spain. From T cells, B-cell-depleted T cells, or PBMCs came the material, which was cDNA or gDNA.

In the original processing: Amplifying reference gene primers gave estimates of nucleated cell counts. Produced via immunoSEQ multiplex PCR; TCRdb's table is partial and in-frame only. That table gives V, J and clone size, and the DNA gave D and trimming. This table has some 58,000 clones, about 86% appearing once. Specimen: peripheral blood. The receptor's source is a man between 40 and 49 years old with acute or convalescent COVID-19.

CDR3 region: CASSARWGANTGELFF. In nucleotides, the CDR3 is TGTGCCAGCAGCGCTAGGTGGGGGGCGAACACCGGGGAGCTGTTTTTT. The chain uses TRBV9 and TRBJ2-2; D may be TRBD2 (6 bases). Germline V gene lookup returns CDR1 SGDLS and CDR2 YYNGEE. The CDR3 has 16 amino acids. V was cut by 3 bases and J by 0 bases, with 12 bases left in between.